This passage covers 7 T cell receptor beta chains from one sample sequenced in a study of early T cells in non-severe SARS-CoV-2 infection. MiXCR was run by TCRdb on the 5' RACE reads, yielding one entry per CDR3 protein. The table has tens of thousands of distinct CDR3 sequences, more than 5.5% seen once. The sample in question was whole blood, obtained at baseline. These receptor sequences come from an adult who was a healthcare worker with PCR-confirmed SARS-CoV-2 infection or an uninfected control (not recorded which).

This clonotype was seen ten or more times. The CDR3 nucleotides read TGCAGTGCTAGAGTGGGGGAAAGCCTCTCCTACGAGCAGTACTTC. Translation gives CSARVGESLSYEQYF. The rearrangement links TRBV20-1 to TRBJ2-7, with D possibly being TRBD1 or TRBD2 (5 bases each). The CDR3 has 15 amino acids. Per the germline V gene, CDR1 is DFQATT and CDR2 is SNEGSKA (reference sequence). Trimming stripped 1 base from V and 0 bases from J, with 13 bases between.

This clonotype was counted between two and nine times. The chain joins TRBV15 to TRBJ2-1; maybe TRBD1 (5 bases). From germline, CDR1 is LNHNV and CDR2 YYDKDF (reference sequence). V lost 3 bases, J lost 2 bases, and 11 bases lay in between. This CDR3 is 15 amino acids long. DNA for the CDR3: TGTGCCACCAGCAGTCGACAGCTAACCTACAATGAGCAGTTCTTC. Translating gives CATSSRQLTYNEQFF.

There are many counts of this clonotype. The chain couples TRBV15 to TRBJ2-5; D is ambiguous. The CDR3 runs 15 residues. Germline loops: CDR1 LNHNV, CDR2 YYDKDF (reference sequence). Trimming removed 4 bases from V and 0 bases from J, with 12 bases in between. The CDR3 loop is CATSMDGQYQETQYF. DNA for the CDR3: TGTGCCACCAGCATGGACGGGCAGTACCAAGAGACCCAGTACTTC.

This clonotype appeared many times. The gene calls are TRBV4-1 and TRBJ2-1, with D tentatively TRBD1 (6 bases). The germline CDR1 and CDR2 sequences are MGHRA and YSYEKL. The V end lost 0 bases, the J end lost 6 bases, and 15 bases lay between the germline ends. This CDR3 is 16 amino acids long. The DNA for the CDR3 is TGCGCCAGCAGCCAAGATCTCGACAGGTTTAGCAATGAGCAGTTCTTC. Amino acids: CASSQDLDRFSNEQFF.

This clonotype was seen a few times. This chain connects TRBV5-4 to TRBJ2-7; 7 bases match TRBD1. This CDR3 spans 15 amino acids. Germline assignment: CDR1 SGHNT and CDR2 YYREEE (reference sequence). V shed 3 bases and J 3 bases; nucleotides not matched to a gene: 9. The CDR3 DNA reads TGTGCCAGCAGCTCCCTCCGGGGACAGAGCTACGAGCAGTACTTC. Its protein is CASSSLRGQSYEQYF. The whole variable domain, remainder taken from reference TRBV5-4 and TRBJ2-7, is ETGVTQSPTHLIKTRGQQVTLRCSSQSGHNTVSWYQQALGQGPQFIFQYYREEENGRGNFPPRFSGLQFPNYSSELNVNALELDDSALYLCASSSLRGQSYEQYFGPGTRLTVT.

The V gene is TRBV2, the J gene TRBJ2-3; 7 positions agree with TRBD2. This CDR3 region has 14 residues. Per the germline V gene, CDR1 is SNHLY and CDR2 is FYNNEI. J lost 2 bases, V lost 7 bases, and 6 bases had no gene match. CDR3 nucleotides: TGTGCCAGCATAGGGACTACCTACACAGATACGCAGTATTTT. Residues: CASIGTTYTDTQYF.

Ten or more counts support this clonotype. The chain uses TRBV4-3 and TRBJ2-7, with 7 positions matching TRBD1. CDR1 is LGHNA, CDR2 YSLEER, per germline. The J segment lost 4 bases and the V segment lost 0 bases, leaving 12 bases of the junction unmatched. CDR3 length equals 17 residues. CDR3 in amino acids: CASSQEKTGRRVYEQYF. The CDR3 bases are TGCGCCAGCAGCCAAGAGAAGACAGGGCGAAGGGTTTACGAGCAGTACTTC.